This is a list of T cell receptor beta chains from one sample in a study of blood T cell repertoires in COVID-19. Using immunoSEQ multiplex PCR, the repertoire was profiled, and TCRdb retains in-frame clones only, with some absent. Of about 250,000 clones detected, roughly 89% appear once; the ten largest clones hold 3.5% to 5%. Sequencing used peripheral blood. The receptor set was obtained from a middle-aged woman who had recovered from COVID-19. Both conserved end residues are part of each CDR3. Fields, in order: V gene, CDR3 protein.

TRBV19	CASSIGQGNTEAFF
TRBV5-1	CASSLWGQTVQDTQYF
TRBV11-1	CASSRGQSNYGYTF
TRBV20-1	CSASTGLGSSGNTIYF
TRBV11-3	CASSLVAGDYNEQFF
TRBV2	CASRVGQGNYSPLHF
TRBV28	CASSLSGGQETQYF
TRBV2	CASRGLAGGTGELFF
TRBV25-1	CASSTQGHEQYF
TRBV6-6	CASSLGGDRSEKLFF
TRBV3-1/TRBV3-2	CASSPTAGGNTEAFF
TRBV9	CASSPGGWYTGELFF
TRBV3-1/TRBV3-2	CASSQDIRTPIASRHNYEQYF
TRBV29-1	CSVLLRRAGMDEQYF
TRBV11-2	CASGDNEQFF
TRBV30	CAWSVHSGSKNIQYF
TRBV10-1	CASSETGTSETQYF
TRBV3-1/TRBV3-2	CASSQVGDSPLHF
TRBV24-1	CATIEDGGISVHF
TRBV7-6	CASSLHRGEGYEQYF
TRBV3-1/TRBV3-2	CASSSPGANTEAFF
TRBV12-3/TRBV12-4	CASSLRQRTEAFF
TRBV6-5	CASRGSGGTEAFF
TRBV15	CATSRRGSGETQYF
TRBV4-1	CASRKQGSGETQYF
TRBV2	CASSRTRQETQYF
TRBV19	CASSTPLGLAGARDTQYF
TRBV18	CASSPRTASKGMGTEAFF
TRBV30	CAWSVGASGAYNEQFF
TRBV28	CASSFRTTPRTQYF
TRBV6-5	CASSYFGTGVSEAFF
TRBV3-1/TRBV3-2	CASSQGLIGELFF
TRBV12-2	CASRLARARNSYGYTF
TRBV3-1/TRBV3-2	CASSQERLAGSNEQFF
TRBV5-4	CASSSSGTSGSLLFF
TRBV4-2	CASSQETDRGNEKLFF
TRBV5-6	CASVPTGTPNTEAFF
TRBV18	CASSLKTSSETQYF
TRBV30	CAWDRQGGEKLFF
TRBV11-3	CASSFSATNYNEQFF
TRBV12-3/TRBV12-4	CAGSYSGTDTQYF
TRBV3-1/TRBV3-2	CASSPGTRYLETQYF
TRBV10-1	CASSEGQGAYEQYF
TRBV11-3	CASSLGTGGQQFF
TRBV12-5	CAFSGYNEQFF
TRBV5-4	CASYRDQADTQYF
TRBV30	CAWSISDIAKNIQYF
TRBV7-9	CASSLRILAGEYNEQFF
TRBV7-7	CASSSWPRGGAYEQYF
TRBV5-8	CASILTGLETQYF
TRBV19	CASMRRGLADTQYF
TRBV2	CVGGLTDTQYF
TRBV13	CASRSRDTSTNEKLFF
TRBV7-2	CASSPHMGGIGELFF
TRBV11-2	CASSFNLAGEETQYF
TRBV10-3	CAISGHDKNYGYTF
TRBV28	CASSPGQPTYSPLHF
TRBV5-1	CASSTGGDTGELFF
TRBV10-1	CASSRQGSYGYTF